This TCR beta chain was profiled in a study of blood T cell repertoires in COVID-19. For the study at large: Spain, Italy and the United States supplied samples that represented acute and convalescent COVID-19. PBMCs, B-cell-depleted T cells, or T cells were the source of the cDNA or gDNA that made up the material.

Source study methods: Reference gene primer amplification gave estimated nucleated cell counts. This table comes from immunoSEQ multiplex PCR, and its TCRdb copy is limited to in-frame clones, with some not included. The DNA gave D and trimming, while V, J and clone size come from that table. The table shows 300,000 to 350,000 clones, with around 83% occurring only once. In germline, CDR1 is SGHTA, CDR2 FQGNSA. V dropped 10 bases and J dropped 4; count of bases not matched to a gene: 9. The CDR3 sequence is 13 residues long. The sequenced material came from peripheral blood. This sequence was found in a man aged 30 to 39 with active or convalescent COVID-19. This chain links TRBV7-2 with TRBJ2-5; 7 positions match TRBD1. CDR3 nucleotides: TGTGCCACCCTCGACAGGGTGACAGAGACCCAGTACTTC. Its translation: CATLDRVTETQYF.